The 28 T cell receptor beta chains below all came from one sample that was sequenced in a study of T cells in Graves' hyperthyroidism and ophthalmopathy. Amplified TCR beta CDR3 regions came from RNA transcripts. With the HTBI primer set, the TCR CDR3 went through a first round of RT-PCR. MiXCR, run by TCRdb on the multiplex PCR reads, gives a single entry per CDR3 protein. This sample has under 800,000 distinct CDR3 sequences, with 14% found just once. The sample was blood. These receptors originate from a woman between 18 and 29 years old with Graves' hyperthyroidism.

The sample holds many counts of this clonotype. The chain combines TRBV6-2 or TRBV6-3 with TRBJ2-1; D is possibly TRBD2 (7 bases). The CDR3 runs 17 residues. Germline V lookup: CDR1 MNHEY, CDR2 SVGEGT. Trimming shortened V by 0 bases and J by 7 bases, and 19 bases separated the two germline ends. The CDR3 protein is CASSYSNREGGRNEQFF. In nucleotides, the CDR3 is TGTGCCAGCAGTTACTCGAATAGGGAGGGGGGGAGGAATGAGCAGTTCTTC.

This clonotype was picked up a small number of times. For the CDR3, the DNA is TGCAGTGCTTTTCAGGGACGAGATGGCTACACCTTC. Translating it yields CSAFQGRDGYTF. The chain recombines TRBV20-1 with TRBJ1-2; a weak D match, TRBD1 (5 bases). Germline-derived CDR1 and CDR2 are DFQATT and SNEGSKA (reference sequence). This CDR3 spans 12 amino acids. Trimming took off 5 bases at V and 6 bases at J, with 13 bases between the two ends.

This clonotype was seen repeatedly, ten times or more. This sequence joins TRBV12-3 or TRBV12-4 and TRBJ2-1, with a weak D call TRBD2 (6 bases). CDR3 length equals 15 residues. The V gene lost 3 bases and the J gene lost 10 bases, with 19 bases spanning the gap. The CDR3 DNA is TGTGCCAGCAGTTTTGTGGGAGGTGGAGGATACGAGCAGTTCTTC. The encoded protein is CASSFVGGGGYEQFF.

This clonotype came up many times. The rearrangement joins TRBV18 to TRBJ1-4, with unresolved D. CDR1 KGHSH and CDR2 LQKENI come from the germline V gene. The ends were cut back, 2 bases at V and 5 bases at J, with 6 bases in the middle. The CDR3 has 13 amino acids. The DNA for the CDR3 is TGTGCCAGCTCACCAGGGGTCAATGAAAAACTGTTTTTT. Protein sequence: CASSPGVNEKLFF.

V and J are TRBV7-9 and TRBJ2-3; TRBD2 matches at 11 bases. Germline V gives CDR1 SEHNR, CDR2 FQNEAQ (reference sequence). The CDR3 covers 16 residues. Germline trimming cut 5 bases from V and 4 bases from J; bases unmatched to any gene: 8. Here the CDR3 reads CASSPSGRNRADTQYF. In nucleotides, the CDR3 is TGTGCCAGCAGCCCTAGCGGGAGGAATCGGGCAGATACGCAGTATTTT.

This clonotype has a handful of counts. The V gene is TRBV20-1, the J gene TRBJ1-6; 9 bases align to TRBD1. This CDR3 region has 18 residues. Germline V gene data show CDR1 as DFQATT and CDR2 as SNEGSKA (reference sequence). The V and J ends lost 1 base and 0 bases, in that order; junction bases with no gene match: 7. DNA for the CDR3: TGCAGTGCTAGAGGGGGACAGGGACTAAACTCCTATAATTCACCCCTCCACTTT. It translates to CSARGGQGLNSYNSPLHF.

This clonotype showed up many times. This rearrangement joins TRBV24-1 to TRBJ2-7; TRBD2 matches at 9 bases. The CDR3 extends over 14 amino acids. Germline CDR1 KGHDR, CDR2 SFDVKD. Losses at the gene ends were 6 bases for V and 2 bases for J; bases not matched to a gene: 4. CDR3 nucleotides: TGTGCCACCAGTTCGTCTAGCGGGACCTACGAGCAGTACTTC. Amino acid sequence: CATSSSSGTYEQYF.

The chain has TRBV11-2 and TRBJ1-4; 10 nucleotides match TRBD1. The CDR3 spans 15 residues. The germline CDR1 and CDR2 sequences are SGHAT and FQNNGV. The junction had 9 bases not matched to a gene; V was cut back by 3 bases and J by 11 bases. For the CDR3, the DNA is TGTGCCAGCAGCTTGAGGGGGACAGGGGAAAGGAAACTGTTTTTT. Amino acid sequence: CASSLRGTGERKLFF.

This chain joins TRBV24-1 and TRBJ1-1; D gene ambiguous. Trimming left V 2 bases short and J 11 bases short, with 17 bases between. This CDR3 region has 14 residues. Per the germline V gene, CDR1 is KGHDR and CDR2 is SFDVKD. The DNA for the CDR3 is TGTGCCACCAGTGATTCCGGGCCCCCCAAAGGGGCTTTCTTT. Protein: CATSDSGPPKGAFF.

A few counts support this clonotype. V and J are TRBV24-1 and TRBJ2-3; TRBD2 is a possible D gene (5 bases). The CDR3 sequence is 13 residues long. Germline values: CDR1 KGHDR, CDR2 SFDVKD. Deletions cut 5 bases from V and 3 bases from J, with 8 bases between. CDR3 residues: CATSAEVTDTQYF. Here the CDR3 DNA reads TGTGCCACCAGTGCGGAGGTTACAGATACGCAGTATTTT.

In DNA form, the CDR3 reads TGCGCCAGCAGCCTCCGGGGCTTACCCATGGATACGCAGTATTTT. This sequence encodes CASSLRGLPMDTQYF. V and J are TRBV4-1 and TRBJ2-3; D assignment may be TRBD1 or TRBD2 (5 bases each). Germline V gene lookup returns CDR1 MGHRA and CDR2 YSYEKL. Trimming shortened V by 4 bases and J by 6 bases, and 17 bases separated the two germline ends. The CDR3 is 15 residues long.

This clonotype was counted ten times or more. The chain recombines TRBV30 with TRBJ2-5, with TRBD2 matching 8 bases. The CDR3 totals 17 residues. V lost 5 bases, J lost 5 bases, and 19 bases stayed unmatched. Germline assignment: CDR1 GTSNPN and CDR2 SVGIG (reference sequence). In nucleotides, the CDR3 is TGTGCCTGGCAACCGACCCGGGGGGGACGACTCCTGGAGACCCAGTACTTC. Protein: CAWQPTRGGRLLETQYF.

A remark on this clonotype: Because it lacks the conserved phenylalanine or tryptophan at the end, this CDR3 is likely a read error. This CDR3 is CASSQMRVPSYEQYL. DNA for the CDR3: TGCGCCAGCAGCCAAATGAGGGTACCATCCTACGAGCAGTACCTC. The chain recombines TRBV4-1 with TRBJ2-7; D may be TRBD2 (5 bases). Germline values: CDR1 MGHRA, CDR2 YSYEKL. The CDR3 length is 15 residues. Between the trimmed V and J ends, which lost 2 bases and 1 base, there was a span of 12 bases.

The rearrangement joins TRBV4-3 to TRBJ2-1, with no clear D. The germline CDR1 and CDR2 sequences are LGHNA and YSLEER. The CDR3 has 14 residues. Trimming took 6 bases from V and 3 from J, leaving 12 bases between them. For the CDR3, the DNA is TGCGCCAGCAGTGAGTATAGCTTCTACAATGAGCAGTTCTTC. Its translation: CASSEYSFYNEQFF.

This clonotype was detected many times. The CDR3 DNA is TGTGCCTGGAGTGTACCCATTCGACAGAGGAATTCACCCCTCCACTTT. Protein product: CAWSVPIRQRNSPLHF. V is TRBV30 and J is TRBJ1-6, with D possibly TRBD1 on 5 matching bases. V gave up 0 bases and J gave up 7 bases, with 16 bases separating them. The CDR3 length is 16 residues. From germline, CDR1 is GTSNPN and CDR2 SVGIG (reference sequence).

The chain recombines TRBV29-1 with TRBJ1-2; D unclear. Germline lookup yields CDR1 SQVTM and CDR2 ANQGSEA. This CDR3 has 12 amino acids. Between the trimmed V and J ends, which lost 1 base and 3 bases, there was a span of 6 bases. CDR3 protein: CSVEGADYGYTF. DNA of the CDR3: TGCAGCGTTGAAGGGGCAGACTATGGCTACACCTTC.

This clonotype was observed a few times. The chain employs TRBV7-9 and TRBJ1-3; TRBD1 is a possible D gene (6 bases). The germline V and J ends were trimmed by 0 bases and 0 bases, with 21 bases remaining between them. CDR1 and CDR2 (germline): SEHNR, FQNEAQ (reference sequence). There are 20 residues in the CDR3. The CDR3 nucleotides read TGTGCCAGCAGCTTAGCGACGGGACAACCGTCCTTATACTCTGGAAACACCATATATTTT. Amino acids: CASSLATGQPSLYSGNTIYF.

The chain has TRBV7-2 and TRBJ2-7; D is uncertain. Trimming pared 5 bases from V and 0 bases from J, leaving 8 bases between. The CDR3 covers 13 residues. Germline V gives CDR1 SGHTA, CDR2 FQGNSA. The CDR3 DNA is TGTGCCAGCAGCGTCAAGACCTCCTACGAGCAGTACTTC. It yields the protein CASSVKTSYEQYF. Together with reference TRBV7-2 and TRBJ2-7, the CDR3 gives the full variable domain: GAGVSQSPSNKVTEKGKDVELRCDPISGHTALYWYRQSLGQGLEFLIYFQGNSAPDKSGLPSDRFSAERTGGSVSTLTIQRTQQEDSAVYLCASSVKTSYEQYFGPGTRLTVT.

The chain carries TRBV5-5 and TRBJ1-4, with 7 bases that match TRBD1. V shed 0 bases and J 2 bases; nucleotides not matched to a gene: 1. The CDR3 covers 15 residues. Germline V gene sequence: CDR1 SGHKS, CDR2 YYEKEE (reference sequence). The CDR3 reads CASSLETGTNEKLFF. The CDR3 DNA is TGTGCCAGCAGCTTGGAGACAGGGACTAATGAAAAACTGTTTTTT.

The table lists this clonotype with many counts. This rearrangement joins TRBV6-2 or TRBV6-3 to TRBJ1-5; the match to TRBD1 covers 10 bases. The germline gives CDR1 MNHEY, CDR2 SVGEGT. The CDR3 is 16 amino acids. V was pared by 2 bases and J by 3 bases, with 4 bases of the junction left unmatched. CDR3 residues: CASSYGGQGNNQPQHF. The CDR3 DNA sequence: TGTGCCAGCAGTTACGGGGGACAGGGGAACAATCAGCCCCAGCATTTT.

The chain recombines TRBV7-3 with TRBJ2-6; D unclear. Germline V CDR1 and CDR2: SGHTA, FQGTGA. This CDR3 contains 16 residues. Deletions cut 2 bases from V and 0 bases from J, with 8 bases between. The CDR3 DNA reads as TGTGCCAGCAGCTTAGGGTTCCTCTCTGGGGCCAACGTCCTGACTTTC. Protein: CASSLGFLSGANVLTF.

The chain carries TRBV25-1 and TRBJ2-7; D unclear. The CDR3 runs to 13 residues. The V gene's germline CDR1 is MGHDK and CDR2 SYGVNS. Between the trimmed V and J ends, which lost 7 bases and 0 bases, there was a span of 10 bases. Written as DNA, the CDR3 is TGTGCCAGCAACAGCGCAACCTCCTACGAGCAGTACTTC. Translating it yields CASNSATSYEQYF.

This chain joins TRBV4-2 and TRBJ2-7, with D unresolved. The length of the CDR3 is 15 residues. V lost 4 bases and J lost 7, with 20 bases in between. Germline V gene sequence: CDR1 LGHNA, CDR2 YNFKEQ. CDR3 nucleotides: TGTGCCAGCAGCCCGACAACAGAGTTGCCTAGGGAGCAGTACTTC. Translation: CASSPTTELPREQYF.

There are a few counts of this clonotype. The J gene is TRBJ1-2, the V gene TRBV18; the D gene is possibly TRBD1 (6 bases). The CDR3 contains 16 residues. The V and J ends lost 2 bases and 2 bases respectively, with 15 bases between them. Germline assignment: CDR1 KGHSH and CDR2 LQKENI. The CDR3 spells CASSPGKGVLNYGYTF. The CDR3 nucleotides read TGTGCCAGCTCACCAGGGAAGGGGGTGCTCAACTATGGCTACACCTTC. Filled out from reference TRBV18 and TRBJ1-2, the complete variable domain reads NAGVMQNPRHLVRRRGQEARLRCSPMKGHSHVYWYRQLPEEGLKFMVYLQKENIIDESGMPKERFSAEFPKEGPSILRIQQVVRGDSAAYFCASSPGKGVLNYGYTFGSGTRLTVV.

The sample holds a few counts of this clonotype. The V gene is TRBV7-9, the J gene TRBJ2-3; 7 bases match TRBD2. The junction had 6 bases not matched to a gene; V was cut back by 7 bases and J by 2 bases. The CDR3 runs 14 residues. From germline, CDR1 is SEHNR and CDR2 FQNEAQ (reference sequence). The CDR3 DNA reads TGTGCCAGCACCCGGGGGGTAACCACAGATACGCAGTATTTT. This translates into CASTRGVTTDTQYF.

This clonotype turned up a few times. This chain links TRBV7-8 with TRBJ1-2; D is possibly TRBD1 (5 bases). V dropped 5 bases and J dropped 4 bases, with 17 bases sitting between them. Germline-derived CDR1 and CDR2 are SGHVS and FQNEAQ. The CDR3 is made up of 15 amino acids. The DNA for the CDR3 is TGTGCCAGCAGCACTAGTAGGGGCGGTAGCTATGGCTACACCTTC. Translation gives CASSTSRGGSYGYTF.

The chain employs TRBV7-2 and TRBJ1-6; D not resolved. The germline V gene has CDR1 SGHTA and CDR2 FQGNSA. CDR3 length equals 15 residues. V lost 6 bases and J lost 4, with 13 bases in between. CDR3 coding DNA: TGTGCCAGCAGTCCCGGGCAGTCTTATAATTCACCCCTCCACTTT. It is translated as CASSPGQSYNSPLHF.

This clonotype has ten or more counts. This rearrangement joins TRBV29-1 to TRBJ1-1, with D perhaps matching TRBD1 (6 bases). The CDR3 consists of 12 residues. V gave up 6 bases and J gave up 3 bases, with 11 bases separating them. Germline V gene sequence: CDR1 SQVTM, CDR2 ANQGSEA. The CDR3 is CSVATGYTEAFF. CDR3 in DNA: TGCAGCGTCGCGACAGGCTACACTGAAGCTTTCTTT.